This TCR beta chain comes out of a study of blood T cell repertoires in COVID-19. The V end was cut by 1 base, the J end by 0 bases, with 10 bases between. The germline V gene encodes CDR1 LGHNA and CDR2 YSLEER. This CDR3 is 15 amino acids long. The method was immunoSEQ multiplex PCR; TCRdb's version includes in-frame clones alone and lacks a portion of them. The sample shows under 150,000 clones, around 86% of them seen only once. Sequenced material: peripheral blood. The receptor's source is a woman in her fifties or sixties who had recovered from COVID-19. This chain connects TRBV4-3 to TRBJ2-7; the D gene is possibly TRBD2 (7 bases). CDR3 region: CASSQGAGASYEQYF. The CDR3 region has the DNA TGCGCCAGCAGCCAAGGGGCGGGGGCCTCCTACGAGCAGTACTTC.